These 27 T cell receptor beta chains share one sample of origin, sequenced in a study of cytomegalovirus exposure and HLA in healthy donors. The PCR ran on 60 Vbeta and 13 Jbeta primers. Using immunoSEQ multiplex PCR, the repertoire was profiled, and TCRdb retains in-frame clones only, with some absent. Here the sample spans 90,000 to 120,000 clones, about 80% being singletons. The sequenced sample was PBMCs. Source of these receptors: a female donor in good health and CMV-seropositive.

The chain joins TRBV5-1 to TRBJ1-1; maybe TRBD1 (5 bases). The germline gives CDR1 SGHRS, CDR2 YFSETQ. This CDR3 spans 16 amino acids. V shed 0 bases and J shed 6 bases, with 18 bases lying between them. CDR3: CASSLEPRGRGPEAFF. In DNA, the CDR3 is TGCGCCAGCAGCTTGGAACCCCGGGGGAGGGGCCCTGAAGCTTTCTTT.

This sequence joins TRBV5-1 and TRBJ1-1, with D uncertain. CDR1 is SGHRS and CDR2 is YFSETQ in the germline V gene. The V gene lost 5 bases and the J gene lost 5 bases, with 10 bases spanning the gap. This CDR3 is 12 amino acids long. Here the CDR3 DNA reads TGCGCCAGCAGGGAGGGTTGGACTGAAGCTTTCTTT. It yields the protein CASREGWTEAFF.

The genes are TRBV19 and TRBJ2-5; D unclear. The V and J ends lost 5 bases and 4 bases respectively, with 17 bases between them. Germline V gives CDR1 LNHDA, CDR2 SQIVND (reference sequence). The CDR3 extends over 15 amino acids. Here the CDR3 reads CASSPRVGWRETQYF. DNA of the CDR3: TGTGCCAGTAGTCCCCGGGTGGGTTGGAGAGAGACCCAGTACTTC.

The CDR3 loop is CASRQDYPSGELFF. The DNA for the CDR3 is TGTGCCAGTAGACAGGACTACCCCTCCGGGGAGCTGTTTTTT. The V and J genes are TRBV19 and TRBJ2-2; possible D gene TRBD2, 6 bases. Per germline, CDR1 LNHDA and CDR2 SQIVND (reference sequence). V was clipped by 6 bases and J by 6 bases, with 14 bases between them. CDR3 length equals 14 residues.

The rearrangement links TRBV9 to TRBJ2-5; TRBD2 might be the D (5 bases). The length of the CDR3 is 13 residues. Trimming removed 3 bases at V and 1 base at J, with 7 bases between. Germline V gene sequence: CDR1 SGDLS, CDR2 YYNGEE. The CDR3: CASSARGQETQYF. CDR3 DNA: TGTGCCAGCAGCGCCCGGGGCCAAGAGACCCAGTACTTC.

This clone was found a few times. The chain employs TRBV6-5 and TRBJ2-2, with D unresolved. Trimming left V 5 bases short and J 7 bases short, with 8 bases between. Germline CDR1 MNHEY, CDR2 SVGAGI. There are 12 residues in the CDR3. CDR3 DNA sequence: TGTGCCAGCAGTCTCGAGGTCGGGGAGCTGTTTTTT. Its translation is CASSLEVGELFF.

The CDR3 is CASHVGQGHEQFF. As DNA, the CDR3 is TGTGCCAGTCACGTGGGGCAGGGGCATGAGCAGTTCTTC. The chain joins TRBV19 to TRBJ2-1; perhaps TRBD1 as D (6 bases). Per germline, CDR1 LNHDA and CDR2 SQIVND (reference sequence). Trimming cost V 8 bases and J 8 bases, with 16 bases left between them. The CDR3 sequence is 13 residues long.

The chain links TRBV4-1 to TRBJ2-3; tentatively, D is TRBD1 (5 bases). Trimming cost V 1 base and J 2 bases, with 13 bases left between them. Germline V gene lookup returns CDR1 MGHRA and CDR2 YSYEKL. The length of the CDR3 is 16 residues. CDR3 nucleotide sequence: TGCGCCAGCAGCCAAGTGACAGCGAAAGACACAGATACGCAGTATTTT. It is translated as CASSQVTAKDTDTQYF.

This chain connects TRBV11-3 to TRBJ2-3; 9 nucleotides match TRBD2. The CDR3 runs to 15 residues. V dropped 5 bases and J dropped 3; count of bases not matched to a gene: 6. Germline lookup yields CDR1 SGHNT and CDR2 YENEEA. The CDR3 bases are TGTGCCAGCAGCCGCGGGAGGGCCATGACAGATACGCAGTATTTT. It encodes CASSRGRAMTDTQYF.

The J gene is TRBJ2-3, the V gene TRBV27; D unresolved. V shed 6 bases and J shed 8 bases, with 12 bases lying between them. The CDR3 is 12 residues long. The germline CDR1 and CDR2 sequences are MNHEY and SMNVEV (reference sequence). The DNA of the CDR3 is TGTGCCAGCAGCAATTCTCCGGGTACGCAGTATTTT. Its translation: CASSNSPGTQYF.

The chain carries TRBV7-2 and TRBJ2-3, with D tentatively TRBD2 (6 bases). There are 16 residues in the CDR3. Germline CDR1 reads SGHTA; CDR2 reads FQGNSA. V was cut by 2 bases and J by 4 bases, with 16 bases left in between. CDR3 amino acids: CASSLTDLGGPDTQYF. DNA of the CDR3: TGTGCCAGCAGCTTAACCGACCTGGGAGGACCAGATACGCAGTATTTT.

V and J are TRBV4-2 and TRBJ1-1, with D tentatively TRBD1 (6 bases). Trimming shortened V by 1 base and J by 0 bases, and 9 bases separated the two germline ends. The CDR3 is made up of 15 amino acids. The V gene's germline CDR1 is LGHNA and CDR2 YNFKEQ. The CDR3 protein is CASSQVTGVNTEAFF. The CDR3 DNA reads TGTGCCAGCAGCCAAGTGACAGGAGTGAACACTGAAGCTTTCTTT.

The rearrangement links TRBV19 to TRBJ2-4; D is uncertain. This CDR3 contains 13 residues. The V end lost 2 bases, the J end lost 1 base, and 3 bases lay between the germline ends. Germline V gene lookup returns CDR1 LNHDA and CDR2 SQIVND (reference sequence). The CDR3 region is CASSISAKNIQYF. The CDR3 DNA reads as TGTGCCAGTAGTATATCTGCCAAAAACATTCAGTACTTC.

V and J are TRBV2 and TRBJ2-7; D uncertain. Trimming left V 6 bases short and J 3 bases short, with 6 bases between. Germline values: CDR1 SNHLY, CDR2 FYNNEI. CDR3 length equals 11 residues. The CDR3 region has the DNA TGTGCCAGCAGATACAGCTACGAGCAGTACTTC. Protein sequence: CASRYSYEQYF.

The chain links TRBV9 to TRBJ2-1; TRBD2 matches at 7 bases. Per the germline V gene, CDR1 is SGDLS and CDR2 is YYNGEE. CDR3 length: 15 residues. J gave up 6 bases and V 0 bases, and 6 bases lay outside the gene matches. The CDR3 loop is CASSVDGGRFNEQFF. The CDR3 coding sequence is TGTGCCAGCAGCGTAGACGGGGGGAGGTTCAATGAGCAGTTCTTC.

The CDR3 bases are TGTGCCAGCACCACCACCGGGACAGGGGTGAATGAGCAGTTCTTC. It codes for CASTTTGTGVNEQFF. The chain uses TRBV27 and TRBJ2-1, with 10 positions matching TRBD1. The CDR3 is made up of 15 amino acids. The junction had 10 bases not matched to a gene; V was cut back by 7 bases and J by 7 bases. From germline, CDR1 is MNHEY and CDR2 SMNVEV (reference sequence).

The V and J genes are TRBV6-5 and TRBJ1-4; perhaps TRBD1 as D (5 bases). Germline loops: CDR1 MNHEY, CDR2 SVGAGI. V was shortened by 7 bases and J by 8 bases, with 14 bases between the two germline ends. This CDR3 contains 13 residues. Written as DNA, the CDR3 is TGTGCCAGCACAAAACAGGTTGCGGAAAAACTGTTTTTT. Protein sequence: CASTKQVAEKLFF.

V usage is TRBV4-1 and J usage is TRBJ1-5; the D gene is possibly TRBD1 (5 bases). The CDR3 runs 16 residues. Germline V gives CDR1 MGHRA, CDR2 YSYEKL. V dropped 0 bases and J dropped 0 bases, with 9 bases sitting between them. The CDR3 DNA follows: TGCGCCAGCAGCCAAGATTTGACAGCTAGCAATCAGCCCCAGCATTTT. This translates into CASSQDLTASNQPQHF.

The V and J genes are TRBV2 and TRBJ1-4; D not certain. The V end was cut by 6 bases, the J end by 8 bases, with 13 bases between. Germline V gene lookup returns CDR1 SNHLY and CDR2 FYNNEI. The CDR3 length is 13 residues. CDR3 region: CASRYEVEEKLFF. The CDR3 DNA reads as TGTGCCAGCAGGTACGAGGTGGAGGAAAAACTGTTTTTT.

A note on this clone: At one end, the junction sequence differs from germline, possibly due to a read error. The same CDR3 can be traced to other DNA sequences in this sample. CDR3 nucleotide sequence: TGTGCCAGCAGTATACTAACGACAGGGAACACTGAAGCTTTCTTT. Translating gives CASSILTTGNTEAFF. The V call is TRBV19, the J call TRBJ1-1, with D perhaps matching TRBD1 (6 bases). The CDR3 is 15 residues long. Germline values: CDR1 LNHDA, CDR2 SQIVND (reference sequence).

This clone was detected a few times. At one end the junction does not follow the germline gene, possibly because of a read error. The chain couples TRBV4-2 to TRBJ2-6, with D maybe TRBD2 (6 bases). Germline V CDR1 and CDR2: LGHNA, YNFKEQ. This CDR3 region has 17 residues. The CDR3 is CASSQELAASGANGLTF. CDR3 coding DNA: TGTGCCAGCAGCCAAGAACTAGCCGCCTCTGGGGCCAACGGCCTGACTTTC.

The chain recombines TRBV7-9 with TRBJ1-4; a possible D gene is TRBD1 (5 bases). Germline-derived CDR1 and CDR2 are SEHNR and FQNEAQ (reference sequence). The CDR3 consists of 14 residues. V lost 5 bases to trimming and J lost 8 bases, with 15 bases between them. The chain's CDR3 is CASSPEGVGEKLFF. The CDR3 DNA sequence: TGTGCCAGCAGCCCAGAAGGGGTGGGGGAAAAACTGTTTTTT. Variable domain in full (rest from reference TRBV7-9 and TRBJ1-4): DTGVSQNPRHKITKRGQNVTFRCDPISEHNRLYWYRQTLGQGPEFLTYFQNEAQLEKSRLLSDRFSAERPKGSFSTLEIQRTEQGDSAMYLCASSPEGVGEKLFFGSGTQLSVL.

This clone was picked up one time. This chain connects TRBV6-5 to TRBJ1-2; D unclear. Germline V gene sequence: CDR1 MNHEY, CDR2 SVGAGI. This CDR3 spans 15 amino acids. V dropped 3 bases and J dropped 2 bases, with 13 bases sitting between them. The DNA for the CDR3 is TGTGCCAGCAGTTATTCAGTCTGGCAGAACTATGGCTACACCTTC. Translating it yields CASSYSVWQNYGYTF.

V usage is TRBV29-1 and J usage is TRBJ2-2; either TRBD1 or TRBD2 may fit D (5 bases each). CDR3 length equals 15 residues. Trimming removed 7 bases at V and 6 bases at J, with 21 bases between. The germline V gene has CDR1 SQVTM and CDR2 ANQGSEA. The CDR3: CSAEGAGKMPGELFF. The DNA of the CDR3 is TGCAGCGCTGAGGGTGCAGGGAAAATGCCCGGGGAGCTGTTTTTT.

The rearrangement links TRBV15 to TRBJ2-7; maybe TRBD1 (6 bases). CDR1 and CDR2 from the germline V gene are LNHNV and YYDKDF (reference sequence). Trimming took 3 bases from V and 1 from J, leaving 10 bases between them. The CDR3 length is 14 residues. CDR3: CATSSHRESYEQYF. CDR3 nucleotides: TGTGCCACCAGCAGTCACAGGGAGTCCTACGAGCAGTACTTC.

The chain is built from TRBV7-2 and TRBJ2-1; the D gene is possibly TRBD1 (6 bases). Germline loops: CDR1 SGHTA, CDR2 FQGNSA. This CDR3 is built from 14 residues. V shed 6 bases and J shed 8 bases, with 17 bases lying between them. The CDR3 reads CASRTPGQVHEQFF. The DNA for the CDR3 is TGTGCCAGCAGAACTCCGGGACAAGTCCATGAGCAGTTCTTC.

The chain couples TRBV11-2 to TRBJ2-1; the D gene could be TRBD1 or TRBD2 (9 bases each). The CDR3 contains 18 residues. Germline V CDR1 and CDR2: SGHAT, FQNNGV. V lost 5 bases to trimming and J lost 8 bases, with 28 bases between them. CDR3 in amino acids: CASSPGQGWAGGADEQFF. The CDR3 region has the DNA TGTGCCAGCAGCCCGGGACAGGGCTGGGCGGGAGGGGCCGATGAGCAGTTCTTC.